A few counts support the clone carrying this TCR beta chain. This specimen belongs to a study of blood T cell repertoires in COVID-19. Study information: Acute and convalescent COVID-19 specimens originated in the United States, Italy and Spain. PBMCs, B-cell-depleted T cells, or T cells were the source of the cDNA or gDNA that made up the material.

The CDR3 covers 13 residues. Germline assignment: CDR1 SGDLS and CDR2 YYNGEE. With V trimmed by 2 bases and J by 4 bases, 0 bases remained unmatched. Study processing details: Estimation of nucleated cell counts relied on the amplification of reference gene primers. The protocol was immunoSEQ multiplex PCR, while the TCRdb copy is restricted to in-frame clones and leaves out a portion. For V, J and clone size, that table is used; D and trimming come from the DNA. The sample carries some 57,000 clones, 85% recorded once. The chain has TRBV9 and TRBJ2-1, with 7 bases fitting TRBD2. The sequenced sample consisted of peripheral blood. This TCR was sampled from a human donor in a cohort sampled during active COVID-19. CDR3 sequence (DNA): TGTGCCAGCAGCGTGCGGGAGTACAATGAGCAGTTCTTC. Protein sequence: CASSVREYNEQFF.